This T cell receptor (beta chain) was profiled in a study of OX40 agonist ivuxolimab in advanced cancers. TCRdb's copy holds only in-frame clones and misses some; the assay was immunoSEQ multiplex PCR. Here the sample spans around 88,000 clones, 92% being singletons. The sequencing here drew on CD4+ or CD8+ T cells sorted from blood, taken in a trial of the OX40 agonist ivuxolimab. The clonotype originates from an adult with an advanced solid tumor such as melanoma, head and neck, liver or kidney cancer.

CDR3 sequence: CASSQDSTGGFETQYF. In DNA, the CDR3 is TGCGCCAGCAGCCAAGATAGCACAGGGGGATTTGAGACCCAGTACTTC. J is TRBJ2-5 and V is TRBV4-1; TRBD1 matches at 8 bases. Germline assignment: CDR1 MGHRA and CDR2 YSYEKL. The CDR3 sequence is 16 residues long. V lost 0 bases and J lost 5; bases outside the gene matches: 8.